This T cell receptor (beta chain) was identified in a study of identifying expanded T cells in peripheral blood. The study, taken as a whole, reports: Variance in clone template counts between approximately two-week samples significantly increased with total template count across all healthy donors. Technical replicates showed around 1.3 changed clones; approximately 2 weeks 15 to 20; four weeks 19.

Trimming at V came to 4 bases and at J to 3 bases, leaving 8 bases not matched to a gene. The V gene's germline CDR1 is MNHNS and CDR2 SASEGT. The CDR3 length is 15 residues. Generated by immunoSEQ multiplex PCR, the TCRdb table keeps only in-frame clones and is missing some. The sample consists of about 86,000 clones, roughly 90% of them appearing once. Collection occurred without any documented infections or immune events in donors. This clone is a singleton in its sample. Its antigen is unidentified. The source of this sequence is a person aged 18-70 years in good health. Sequenced sample: blood. The V call is TRBV6-1, the J call TRBJ2-7, with 8 bases identical to TRBD1. CDR3 loop: CASSGGRGRIYEQYF. In DNA, the CDR3 is TGTGCCAGCAGTGGAGGCAGGGGGCGGATCTACGAGCAGTACTTC.